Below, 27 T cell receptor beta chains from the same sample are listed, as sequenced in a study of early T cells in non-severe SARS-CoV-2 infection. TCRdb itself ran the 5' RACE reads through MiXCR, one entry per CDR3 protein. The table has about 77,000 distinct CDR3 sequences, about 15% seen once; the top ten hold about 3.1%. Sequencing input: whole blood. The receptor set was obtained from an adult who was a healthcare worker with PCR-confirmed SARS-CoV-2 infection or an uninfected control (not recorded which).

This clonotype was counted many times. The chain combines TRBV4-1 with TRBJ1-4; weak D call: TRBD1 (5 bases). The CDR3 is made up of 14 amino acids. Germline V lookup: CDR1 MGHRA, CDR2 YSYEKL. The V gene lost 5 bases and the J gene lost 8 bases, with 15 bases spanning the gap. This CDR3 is CASSIRDGLEKLFF. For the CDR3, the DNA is TGCGCCAGCAGCATACGGGACGGTTTAGAAAAACTGTTTTTT.

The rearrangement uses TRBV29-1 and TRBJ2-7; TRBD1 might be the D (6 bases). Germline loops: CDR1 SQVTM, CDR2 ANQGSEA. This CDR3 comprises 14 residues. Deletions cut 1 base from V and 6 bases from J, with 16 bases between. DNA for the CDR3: TGCAGCGTTGAAGTAAGAAACAGGGCCACCGAGCAGTACTTC. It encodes CSVEVRNRATEQYF.

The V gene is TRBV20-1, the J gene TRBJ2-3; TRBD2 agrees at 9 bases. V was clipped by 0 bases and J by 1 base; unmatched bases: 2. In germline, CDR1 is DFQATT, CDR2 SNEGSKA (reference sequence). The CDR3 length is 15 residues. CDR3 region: CSARDGGRGTDTQYF. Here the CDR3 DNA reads TGCAGTGCTAGAGATGGCGGGAGGGGCACAGATACGCAGTATTTT.

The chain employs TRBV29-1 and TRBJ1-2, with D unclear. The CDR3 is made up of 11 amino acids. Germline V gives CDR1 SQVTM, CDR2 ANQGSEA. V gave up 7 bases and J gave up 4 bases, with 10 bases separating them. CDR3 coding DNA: TGCAGCGCCAGAGAGAGCTATGGCTACACCTTC. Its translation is CSARESYGYTF.

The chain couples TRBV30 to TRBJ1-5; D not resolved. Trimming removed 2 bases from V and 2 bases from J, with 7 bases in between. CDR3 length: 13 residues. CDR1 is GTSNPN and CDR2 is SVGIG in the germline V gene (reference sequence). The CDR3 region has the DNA TGTGCCTGGAGTTTGGGTGGCAATCAGCCCCAGCATTTT. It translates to CAWSLGGNQPQHF.

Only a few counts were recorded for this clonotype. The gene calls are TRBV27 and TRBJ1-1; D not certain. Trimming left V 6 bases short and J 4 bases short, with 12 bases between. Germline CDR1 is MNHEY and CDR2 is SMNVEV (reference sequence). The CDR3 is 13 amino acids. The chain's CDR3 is CASRLGVSTEAFF. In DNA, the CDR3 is TGTGCCAGCAGGCTCGGCGTTTCCACTGAAGCTTTCTTT.

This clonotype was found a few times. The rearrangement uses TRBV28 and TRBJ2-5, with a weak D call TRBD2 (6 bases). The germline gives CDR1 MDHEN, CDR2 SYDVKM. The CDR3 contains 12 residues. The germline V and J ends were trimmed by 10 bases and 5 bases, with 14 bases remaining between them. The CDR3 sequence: CATQSGSETQYF. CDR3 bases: TGTGCCACCCAAAGCGGGTCGGAGACCCAGTACTTC.

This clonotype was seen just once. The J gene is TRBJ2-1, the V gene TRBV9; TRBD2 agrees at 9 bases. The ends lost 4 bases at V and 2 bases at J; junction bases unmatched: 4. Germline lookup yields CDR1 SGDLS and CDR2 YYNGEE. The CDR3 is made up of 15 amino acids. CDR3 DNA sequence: TGTGCCAGCAGCCCACTAGCGGGCGCCTACAATGAGCAGTTCTTC. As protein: CASSPLAGAYNEQFF.

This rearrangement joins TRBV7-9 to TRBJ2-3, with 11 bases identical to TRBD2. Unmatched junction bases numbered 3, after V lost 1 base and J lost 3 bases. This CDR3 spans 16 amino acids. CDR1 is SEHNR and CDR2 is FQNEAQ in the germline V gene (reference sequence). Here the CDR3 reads CASSLVSGRATDTQYF. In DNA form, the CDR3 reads TGTGCCAGCAGCTTAGTTAGCGGGAGGGCGACAGATACGCAGTATTTT.

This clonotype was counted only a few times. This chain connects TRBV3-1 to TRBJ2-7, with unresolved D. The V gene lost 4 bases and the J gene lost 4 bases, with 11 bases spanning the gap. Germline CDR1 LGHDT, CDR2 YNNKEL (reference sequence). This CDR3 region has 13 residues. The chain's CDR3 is CASSRQSQYEQYF. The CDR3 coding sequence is TGTGCCAGCAGCCGTCAGAGTCAGTACGAGCAGTACTTC.

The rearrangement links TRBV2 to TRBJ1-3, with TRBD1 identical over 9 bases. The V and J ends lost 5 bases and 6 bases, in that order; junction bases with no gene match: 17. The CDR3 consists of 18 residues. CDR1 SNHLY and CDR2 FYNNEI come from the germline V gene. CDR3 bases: TGTGCCAGCAGTCCAGTCCCGGGACAGGGATCGGCTGAAAACACCATATATTTT. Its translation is CASSPVPGQGSAENTIYF.

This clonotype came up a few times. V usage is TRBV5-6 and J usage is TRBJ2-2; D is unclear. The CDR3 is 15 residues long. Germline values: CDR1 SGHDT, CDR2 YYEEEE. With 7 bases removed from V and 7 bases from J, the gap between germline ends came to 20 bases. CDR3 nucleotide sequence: TGTGCCAGCCCACCCGGGCCAACCTCAAGCGGGGAGCTGTTTTTT. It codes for CASPPGPTSSGELFF. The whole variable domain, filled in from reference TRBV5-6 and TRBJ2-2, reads DAGVTQSPTHLIKTRGQQVTLRCSPKSGHDTVSWYQQALGQGPQFIFQYYEEEERQRGNFPDRFSGHQFPNYSSELNVNALLLGDSALYLCASPPGPTSSGELFFGEGSRLTVL.

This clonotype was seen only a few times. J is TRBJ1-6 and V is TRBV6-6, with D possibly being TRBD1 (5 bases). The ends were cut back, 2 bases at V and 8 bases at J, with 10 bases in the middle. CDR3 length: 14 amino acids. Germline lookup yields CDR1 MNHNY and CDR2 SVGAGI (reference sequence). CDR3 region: CASSYGEGYSPLHF. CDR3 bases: TGTGCCAGCAGTTACGGGGAGGGGTATTCACCCCTCCACTTT.

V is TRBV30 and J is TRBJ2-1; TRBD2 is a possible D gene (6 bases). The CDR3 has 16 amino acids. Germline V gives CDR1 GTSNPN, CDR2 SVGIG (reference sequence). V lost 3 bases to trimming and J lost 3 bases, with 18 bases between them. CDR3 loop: CAWRGVSGRSYNEQFF. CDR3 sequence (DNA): TGTGCCTGGAGGGGAGTTAGTGGGAGGAGCTACAATGAGCAGTTCTTC.

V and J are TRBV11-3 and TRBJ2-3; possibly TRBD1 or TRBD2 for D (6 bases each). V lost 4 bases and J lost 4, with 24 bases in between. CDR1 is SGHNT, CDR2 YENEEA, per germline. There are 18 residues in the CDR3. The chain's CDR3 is CASSSYWREDRQADTQYF. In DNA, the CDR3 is TGTGCCAGCAGCTCCTATTGGCGGGAAGATCGACAGGCAGATACGCAGTATTTT.

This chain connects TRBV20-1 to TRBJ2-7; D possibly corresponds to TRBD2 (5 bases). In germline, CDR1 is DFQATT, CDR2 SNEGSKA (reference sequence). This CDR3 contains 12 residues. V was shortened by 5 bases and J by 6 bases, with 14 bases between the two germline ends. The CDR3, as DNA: TGCAGTGCTCCGGACGGGGTTTCCGAGCAGTACTTC. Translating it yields CSAPDGVSEQYF.

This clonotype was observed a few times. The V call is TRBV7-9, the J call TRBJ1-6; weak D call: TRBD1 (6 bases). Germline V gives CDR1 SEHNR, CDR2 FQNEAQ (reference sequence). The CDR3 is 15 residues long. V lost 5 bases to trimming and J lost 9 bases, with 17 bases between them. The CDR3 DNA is TGTGCCAGCAGCAACAGGGCCAGGGCGATTTCACCCCTCCACTTT. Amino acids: CASSNRARAISPLHF.

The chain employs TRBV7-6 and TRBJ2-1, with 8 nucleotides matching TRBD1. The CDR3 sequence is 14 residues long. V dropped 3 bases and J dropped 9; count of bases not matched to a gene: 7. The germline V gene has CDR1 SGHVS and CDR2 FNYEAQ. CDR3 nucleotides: TGTGCCAGCAGCTTTGGACAGGGAACGGGTGAGCAGTTCTTC. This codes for CASSFGQGTGEQFF.

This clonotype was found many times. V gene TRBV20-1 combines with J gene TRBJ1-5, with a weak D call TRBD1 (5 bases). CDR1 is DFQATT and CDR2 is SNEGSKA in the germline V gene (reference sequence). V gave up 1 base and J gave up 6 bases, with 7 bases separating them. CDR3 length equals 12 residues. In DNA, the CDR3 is TGCAGTGCTAGAGCGGGGGGTCAGCCCCAGCATTTT. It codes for CSARAGGQPQHF.

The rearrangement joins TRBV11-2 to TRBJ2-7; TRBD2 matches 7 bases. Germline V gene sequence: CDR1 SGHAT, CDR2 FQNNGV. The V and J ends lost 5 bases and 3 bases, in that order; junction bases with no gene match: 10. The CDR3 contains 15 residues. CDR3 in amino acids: CASSRGLTGGYEQYF. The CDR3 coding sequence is TGTGCCAGCAGCCGCGGCTTGACGGGGGGCTACGAGCAGTACTTC.

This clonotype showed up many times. The CDR3 loop reads CASRKSGQVRYGYTF. The CDR3 DNA follows: TGCGCCAGCAGAAAGTCTGGACAGGTTCGCTATGGCTACACCTTC. The genes are TRBV10-2 and TRBJ1-2; 7 positions agree with TRBD1. CDR1 and CDR2 from the germline V gene are WSHSY and SAAADI. J lost 4 bases, V lost 6 bases, and 11 bases had no gene match. The CDR3 extends over 15 amino acids.

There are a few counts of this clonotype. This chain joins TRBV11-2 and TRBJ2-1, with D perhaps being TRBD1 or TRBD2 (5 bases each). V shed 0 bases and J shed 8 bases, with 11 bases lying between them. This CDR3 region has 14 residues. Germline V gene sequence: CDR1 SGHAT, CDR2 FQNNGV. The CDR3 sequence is CASSLDGRGDEQFF. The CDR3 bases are TGTGCCAGCAGCTTAGATGGCCGAGGGGATGAGCAGTTCTTC.

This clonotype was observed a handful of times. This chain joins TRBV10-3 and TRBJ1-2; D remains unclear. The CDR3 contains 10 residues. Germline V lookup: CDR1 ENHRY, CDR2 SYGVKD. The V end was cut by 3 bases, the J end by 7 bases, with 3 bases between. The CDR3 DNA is TGTGCCATCAGTGATAGTGGCTACACCTTC. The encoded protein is CAISDSGYTF.

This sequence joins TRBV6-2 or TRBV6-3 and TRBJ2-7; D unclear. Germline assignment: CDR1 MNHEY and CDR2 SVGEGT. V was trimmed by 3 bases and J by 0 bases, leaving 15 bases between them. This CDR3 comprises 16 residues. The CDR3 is CASSYHQRKVSYEQYF. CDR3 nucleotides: TGTGCCAGCAGTTATCACCAGCGAAAGGTCTCCTACGAGCAGTACTTC.

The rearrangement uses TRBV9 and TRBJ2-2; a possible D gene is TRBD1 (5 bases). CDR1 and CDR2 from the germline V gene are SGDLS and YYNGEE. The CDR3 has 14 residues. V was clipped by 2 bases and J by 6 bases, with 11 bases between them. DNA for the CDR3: TGTGCCAGCAGCGTTCTCCCAGGGTCCGGGGAGCTGTTTTTT. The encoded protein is CASSVLPGSGELFF. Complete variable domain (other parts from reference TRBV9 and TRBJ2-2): DSGVTQTPKHLITATGQRVTLRCSPRSGDLSVYWYQQSLDQGLQFLIQYYNGEERAKGNILERFSAQQFPDLHSELNLSSLELGDSALYFCASSVLPGSGELFFGEGSRLTVL.

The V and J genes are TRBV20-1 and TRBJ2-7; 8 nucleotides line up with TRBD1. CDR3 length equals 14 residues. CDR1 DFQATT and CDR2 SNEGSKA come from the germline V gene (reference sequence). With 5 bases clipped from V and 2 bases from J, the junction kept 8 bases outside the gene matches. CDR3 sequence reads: CSASDRGSTYEQYF. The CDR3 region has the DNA TGCAGTGCTTCAGACAGGGGATCAACCTACGAGCAGTACTTC.

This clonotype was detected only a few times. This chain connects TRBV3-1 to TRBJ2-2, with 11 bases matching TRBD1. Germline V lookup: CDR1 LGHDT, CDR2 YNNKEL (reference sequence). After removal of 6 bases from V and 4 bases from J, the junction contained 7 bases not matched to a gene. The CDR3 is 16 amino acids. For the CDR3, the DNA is TGTGCCAGCAGACGCCGGGACAGGGGGAGCACCGGGGAGCTGTTTTTT. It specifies CASRRRDRGSTGELFF. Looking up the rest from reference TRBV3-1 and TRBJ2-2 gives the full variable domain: DTAVSQTPKYLVTQMGNDKSIKCEQNLGHDTMYWYKQDSKKFLKIMFSYNNKELIINETVPNRFSPKSPDKAHLNLHINSLELGDSAVYFCASRRRDRGSTGELFFGEGSRLTVL.